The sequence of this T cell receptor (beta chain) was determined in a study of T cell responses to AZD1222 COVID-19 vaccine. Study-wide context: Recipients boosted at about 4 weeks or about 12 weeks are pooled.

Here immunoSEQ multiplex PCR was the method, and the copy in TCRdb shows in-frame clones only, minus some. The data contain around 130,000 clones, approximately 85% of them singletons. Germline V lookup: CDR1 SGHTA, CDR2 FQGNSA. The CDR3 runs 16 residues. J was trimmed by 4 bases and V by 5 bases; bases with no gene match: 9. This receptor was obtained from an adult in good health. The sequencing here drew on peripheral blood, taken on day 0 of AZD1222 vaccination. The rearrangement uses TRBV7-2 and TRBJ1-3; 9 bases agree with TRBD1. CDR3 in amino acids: CASSATDRGTGNTIYF. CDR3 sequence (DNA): TGTGCCAGCAGCGCCACCGACAGGGGGACGGGAAACACCATATATTTT.